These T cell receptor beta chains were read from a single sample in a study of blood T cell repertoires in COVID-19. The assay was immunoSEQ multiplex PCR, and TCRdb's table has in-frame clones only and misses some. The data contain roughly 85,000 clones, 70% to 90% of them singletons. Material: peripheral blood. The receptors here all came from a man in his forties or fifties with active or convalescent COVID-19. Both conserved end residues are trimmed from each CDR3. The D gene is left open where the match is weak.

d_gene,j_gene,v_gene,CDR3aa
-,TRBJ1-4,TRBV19,ASSADIAEKLF
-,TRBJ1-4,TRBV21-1,ASSSPRVYGEKLF
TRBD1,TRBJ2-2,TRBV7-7,ASSPIVTGRTGELF
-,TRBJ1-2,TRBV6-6,ASSRAEGGDYT
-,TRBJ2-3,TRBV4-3,ASSQQLFTDTQY
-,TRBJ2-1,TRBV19,ASSKLAGLFNEQF
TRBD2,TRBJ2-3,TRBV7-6,ASSSRASGVSTDTQY
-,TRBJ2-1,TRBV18,ASSPGGSSPYYNEQF
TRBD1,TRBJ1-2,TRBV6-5,ASRIPGQQNYGYT
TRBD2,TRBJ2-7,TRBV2,ASKTSGRYEQY
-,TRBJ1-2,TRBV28,ASSLLGARYFDGYT
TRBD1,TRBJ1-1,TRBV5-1,ASRKRSGLGQGDTEAF
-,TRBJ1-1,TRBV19,ASRQRGAEAF
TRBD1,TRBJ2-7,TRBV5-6,ASRETGTASYEQY
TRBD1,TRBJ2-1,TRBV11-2,ASSLRGQDSNEQF
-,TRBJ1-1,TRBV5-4,ASSLGGGTRRSEAF
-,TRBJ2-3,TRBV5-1,ASSFPGRDTQY
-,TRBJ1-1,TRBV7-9,ASSSDTASTAF
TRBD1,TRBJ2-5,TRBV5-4,ASSVDRGMGETQY
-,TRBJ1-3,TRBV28,ASTDGKISGNTIY
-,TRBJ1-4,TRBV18,ASSPLRAVASEKLF
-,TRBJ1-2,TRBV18,ASSPPGRSEYGYT
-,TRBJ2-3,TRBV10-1,ASSESARVATQY
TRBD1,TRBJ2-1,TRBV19,ASSIVTGGSYNEQF
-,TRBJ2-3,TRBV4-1,ASSHPGLDTQY
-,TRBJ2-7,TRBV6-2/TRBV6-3,ASSDRSSYEQY
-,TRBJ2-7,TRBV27,ASSTTGTSYEQY
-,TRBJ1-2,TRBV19,ASSILNRDGYT
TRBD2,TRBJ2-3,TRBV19,ASSILAGGDTQY
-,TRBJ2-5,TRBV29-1,SVGGNKVETQY
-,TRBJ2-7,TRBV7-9,ASSPDLPPYEQY
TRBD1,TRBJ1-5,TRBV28,ASSLLWDRGRGNQPQH
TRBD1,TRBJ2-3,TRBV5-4,ASSPGDREADTQY
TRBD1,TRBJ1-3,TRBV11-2,ASSAQGAGNTIY
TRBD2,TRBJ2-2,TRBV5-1,ASSLSQGRGGTGELF
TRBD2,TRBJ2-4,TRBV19,ASSSTLAGVKNIQY
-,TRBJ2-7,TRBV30,AWSPGQRGPYEQY
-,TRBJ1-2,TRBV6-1,ASSEQGYGYT
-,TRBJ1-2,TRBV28,ASSLPGGGLANYGYT
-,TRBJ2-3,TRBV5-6,ASSFNSGGTDTQY
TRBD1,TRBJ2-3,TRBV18,ASCPGQGGSTDTQY
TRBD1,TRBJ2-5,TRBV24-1,ATSDPLGTGIETQY
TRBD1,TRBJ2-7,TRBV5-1,ASSLGGTAGEQY
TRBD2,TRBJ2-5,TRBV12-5,ASGFLVGGGAYGETQY
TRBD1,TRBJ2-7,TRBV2,ASRALQGAHGYEQY
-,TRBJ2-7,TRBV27,ASSLDGTPSYEQY
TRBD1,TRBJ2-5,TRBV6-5,ASTQTGVETQY
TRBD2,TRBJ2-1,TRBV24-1,ATSDSRGLAGGLRYNEQF